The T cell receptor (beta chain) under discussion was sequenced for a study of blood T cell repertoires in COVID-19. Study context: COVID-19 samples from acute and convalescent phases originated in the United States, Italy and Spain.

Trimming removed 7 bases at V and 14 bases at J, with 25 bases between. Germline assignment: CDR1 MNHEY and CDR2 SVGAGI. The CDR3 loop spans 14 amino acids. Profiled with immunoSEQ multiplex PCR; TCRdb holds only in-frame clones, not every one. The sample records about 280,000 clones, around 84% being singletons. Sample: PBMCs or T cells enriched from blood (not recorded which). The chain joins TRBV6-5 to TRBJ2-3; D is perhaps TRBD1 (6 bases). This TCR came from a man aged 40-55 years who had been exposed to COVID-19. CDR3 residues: CASKPSQSGPTGYF. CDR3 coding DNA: TGTGCCAGCAAACCCTCCCAATCAGGCCCGACAGGGTATTTT.